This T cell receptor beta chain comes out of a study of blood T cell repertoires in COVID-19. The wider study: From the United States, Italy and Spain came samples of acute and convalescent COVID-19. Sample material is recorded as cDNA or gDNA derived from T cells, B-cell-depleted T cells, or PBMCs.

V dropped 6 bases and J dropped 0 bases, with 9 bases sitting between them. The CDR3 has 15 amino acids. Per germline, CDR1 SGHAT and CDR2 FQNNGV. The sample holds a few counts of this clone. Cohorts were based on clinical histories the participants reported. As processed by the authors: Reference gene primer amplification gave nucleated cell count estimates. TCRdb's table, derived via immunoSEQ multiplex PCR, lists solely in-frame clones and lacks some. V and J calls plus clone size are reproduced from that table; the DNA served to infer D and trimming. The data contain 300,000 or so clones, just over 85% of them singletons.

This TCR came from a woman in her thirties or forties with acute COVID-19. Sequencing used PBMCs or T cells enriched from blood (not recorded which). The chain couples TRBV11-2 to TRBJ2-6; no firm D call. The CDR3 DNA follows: TGTGCCAGCAGTTCTAGGTCCTCTGGGGCCAACGTCCTGACTTTC. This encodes CASSSRSSGANVLTF. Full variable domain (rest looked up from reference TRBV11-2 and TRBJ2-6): EAGVAQSPRYKIIEKRQSVAFWCNPISGHATLYWYQQILGQGPKLLIQFQNNGVVDDSQLPKDRFSAERLKGVDSTLKIQPAKLEDSAVYLCASSSRSSGANVLTFGAGSRLTVL.